A single sample is the source of the 5 T cell receptor beta chains below, sequenced in a study of T cells in women clearing cervical HPV infection (dated by TCRdb to between 2018 and 2020). Library generation was performed with the immunoSEQ multiplex PCR assay. The table was pulled from immuneACCESS by TCRdb, which kept in-frame rearrangements only. Such tables lose some clones; where checked, under half of the loss comes from unresolved V genes, and the rest has no known cause. The table kept for this sample lists 20,000 to 30,000 clones. The ten largest clones capture more than 6.5% of the sample. What was sequenced was blood buffy coat. The receptors derive from a woman between 18 and 69 years old with a cervical HPV16 infection that either progressed to CIN3+ or cleared (not recorded which).

As regards this clone: The read terminates 3 residues ahead of where the CDR3 ends, so the germline J gene completes it. The chain has TRBV24-1 and TRBJ2-3; D might be TRBD1 (6 bases). Germline V gene lookup returns CDR1 KGHDR and CDR2 SFDVKD. With 5 bases removed from V and 6 bases from J, the gap between germline ends came to 17 bases. The CDR3 totals 15 residues. The CDR3 DNA, read in part, is TGTGCCACCAGTGCTACAGGGATGGCGACGGATACG. It is translated as CATSATGMATDT. The whole CDR3 is CATSATGMATDTQYF.

Note on this clone: The DNA ends 3 residues before the CDR3 does, and the rest of the CDR3 is filled in from the germline J gene. The chain combines TRBV18 with TRBJ1-1; D gene uncertain. This CDR3 contains 13 residues. Germline CDR1 reads KGHSH; CDR2 reads LQKENI. V shed 6 bases and J shed 1 base, with 9 bases lying between them. CDR3 loop: CASSVQKNTEAFF. CDR3 DNA (partial): TGTGCCAGCTCGGTACAAAAGAACACTGAA.

Notes on this clone: The CDR3 is cut off 3 residues early in the read; its end comes from the germline J gene. The chain uses TRBV20-1 and TRBJ2-1, with D tentatively TRBD2 (6 bases). V shed 6 bases and J shed 0 bases, with 21 bases lying between them. This CDR3 region has 17 residues. Germline-derived CDR1 and CDR2 are DFQATT and SNEGSKA (reference sequence). Here the CDR3 reads CSADFLPNSGSYNEQFF. CDR3 DNA (partial): TGCAGTGCCGACTTCCTTCCCAATAGCGGCTCCTACAATGAG.

As to this clone: The DNA ends 3 residues before the CDR3 does, and the rest of the CDR3 is filled in from the germline J gene. The chain recombines TRBV7-2 with TRBJ1-5; D is uncertain. The CDR3 loop spans 12 amino acids. Per the germline V gene, CDR1 is SGHTA and CDR2 is FQGNSA. Between the trimmed V and J ends, which lost 2 bases and 6 bases, there was a span of 5 bases. The CDR3 loop reads CASSLYSQPQHF. Incomplete CDR3 DNA: TGTGCCAGCAGCTTATATTCTCAGCCC.

As for this clone: Read sequence stops 3 residues before the CDR3 end, and the germline J gene provides the missing end. The V call is TRBV5-5, the J call TRBJ1-2, with D tentatively TRBD1 (6 bases). The germline gives CDR1 SGHKS, CDR2 YYEKEE (reference sequence). With 6 bases removed from V and 6 bases from J, the gap between germline ends came to 18 bases. The CDR3 runs 14 residues. CDR3 bases read: TGTGCCAGCATAGAGATAAGGGGGAGTCATGGC. The encoded protein is CASIEIRGSHG. The full CDR3 protein reads CASIEIRGSHGYTF.